This TCR beta chain emerged from a study of T cell responses to AZD1222 COVID-19 vaccine. General study points: Sampling captured repertoires only after the peak T cell response. Compared with day 0, the breadth and depth of the Spike-specific TCR repertoire rose significantly after two doses of AZD1222.

Some clones are missing from TCRdb's copy, which holds only in-frame ones; the method was immunoSEQ multiplex PCR. The sample lists around 130,000 clones, more than 80% seen once, with 7% to 9% in the top ten. In the case of this clone: Its antigen remains unknown.

The CDR3 is made up of 15 amino acids. V was shortened by 5 bases and J by 6 bases, with 16 bases between the two germline ends. CDR1 and CDR2 (germline): MRHNA, SNTAGT. Material: peripheral blood, obtained 28 days after the second dose of the MenACWY control vaccine. The sequence was obtained from an adult who received the MenACWY meningococcal vaccine as a control. V usage is TRBV6-4 and J usage is TRBJ2-2; TRBD1 is a possible D gene (6 bases). The CDR3 sequence: CASSSQQGISGELFF. CDR3 coding DNA: TGTGCCAGCAGTTCTCAACAGGGAATTTCCGGGGAGCTGTTTTTT.